A single TCR beta chain is shown here with its context. Its antigen is unknown. Repertoires were generated with immunoSEQ multiplex PCR, while TCRdb's copy carries only in-frame clones and drops some. This table has about 120,000 clones, about 90% appearing once. This record comes from a study of T cell responses to AZD1222 COVID-19 vaccine. The study's findings and limits: The donor cohort was predominantly white British with a female majority, and clonal diversity may have been underestimated. Elevations in Spike-specific TCR breadth and depth followed administration of two AZD1222 doses.

Germline loops: CDR1 MDHEN, CDR2 SYDVKM. CDR3 length: 16 amino acids. Trimming pared 5 bases from V and 0 bases from J, leaving 14 bases between. The receptor was derived from an adult in good health. The sample in question was peripheral blood, obtained on day 0 of AZD1222 vaccination. The chain has TRBV28 and TRBJ2-1; the D gene is possibly TRBD1 (6 bases). CDR3 sequence reads: CASSGPDSGSYNEQFF. The DNA of the CDR3 is TGTGCCAGCAGTGGACCGGACAGTGGCTCCTACAATGAGCAGTTCTTC.